The next 28 T cell receptor beta chains were all read from a single sample in a study of sequential checkpoint blockade in melanoma. Treatment defined: randomized to nivolumab then ipilimumab (arm A) or the reverse (arm B). TCRdb's table, derived via immunoSEQ multiplex PCR, lists solely in-frame clones and lacks some. The data contain 34,000 or so clones, approximately 81% of them singletons. This sample comprised CD8+ T cells sorted from blood (inferred from file names), obtained from a patient given nivolumab and ipilimumab in sequence. These receptors all come from a human donor with melanoma.

CDR3 loop: CASSPLQDTNYGYTF. DNA for the CDR3: TGCGCCAGCAGCCCGTTACAGGATACTAACTATGGCTACACCTTC. V and J are TRBV4-3 and TRBJ1-2; possible D gene TRBD1, 5 bases. V was pared by 4 bases and J by 0 bases, with 12 bases between. CDR3 length: 15 residues. Germline CDR1 is LGHNA and CDR2 is YSLEER.

V and J are TRBV4-1 and TRBJ2-3; a weak D match, TRBD2 (5 bases). V lost 4 bases to trimming and J lost 0 bases, with 32 bases between them. Per germline, CDR1 MGHRA and CDR2 YSYEKL. The CDR3 consists of 22 residues. The CDR3: CASSPYLTERLLSSPSTDTQYF. As DNA, the CDR3 is TGCGCCAGCAGCCCGTACTTAACGGAGAGACTTCTTTCTAGCCCTAGCACAGATACGCAGTATTTT.

J is TRBJ2-7 and V is TRBV2; D uncertain. Trimming removed 4 bases from V and 1 base from J, with 17 bases in between. CDR1 is SNHLY, CDR2 FYNNEI, per germline. The CDR3 length is 16 residues. CDR3 in DNA: TGTGCCAGCAGTGGAGATTCCCTAGTAATATCCTACGAGCAGTACTTC. This sequence encodes CASSGDSLVISYEQYF.

V and J are TRBV7-9 and TRBJ2-1; TRBD2 agrees at 12 bases. This CDR3 has 17 residues. Trimming took 1 base from V and 1 from J; bases not matched to a gene: 2. Germline V gives CDR1 SEHNR, CDR2 FQNEAQ (reference sequence). The CDR3 region has the DNA TGTGCCAGCAGCTTAGAACTAGCGGGGGGTTCCTACAATGAGCAGTTCTTC. It codes for CASSLELAGGSYNEQFF.

This sequence joins TRBV18 and TRBJ1-1; TRBD1 is a possible D gene (5 bases). Germline CDR1 reads KGHSH; CDR2 reads LQKENI. CDR3 size: 11 residues. V lost 3 bases and J 8 bases, leaving 7 bases between the germline ends. As DNA, the CDR3 is TGTGCCAGCTCACCGGGACTGGAAGCTTTCTTT. Amino acids: CASSPGLEAFF.

The chain couples TRBV28 to TRBJ1-5; D may be TRBD1 (5 bases). The germline V gene has CDR1 MDHEN and CDR2 SYDVKM. The CDR3 contains 15 residues. Trimming cost V 3 bases and J 4 bases, with 13 bases left between them. CDR3 loop: CASSFAGRVNQPQHF. Written as DNA, the CDR3 is TGTGCCAGCAGTTTTGCAGGGAGGGTGAATCAGCCCCAGCATTTT. The variable domain in full, with the rest retrieved from reference TRBV28 and TRBJ1-5, is DVKVTQSSRYLVKRTGEKVFLECVQDMDHENMFWYRQDPGLGLRLIYFSYDVKMKEKGDIPEGYSVSREKKERFSLILESASTNQTSMYLCASSFAGRVNQPQHFGDGTRLSIL.

The V gene is TRBV9, the J gene TRBJ2-7; D not resolved. The CDR3 sequence is 12 residues long. Trimming took 4 bases from V and 6 from J, leaving 11 bases between them. Germline V gene sequence: CDR1 SGDLS, CDR2 YYNGEE. The CDR3 DNA follows: TGTGCCAGCAGCCCCCCCTCCCCCGAGCAGTACTTC. This translates into CASSPPSPEQYF.

The chain links TRBV4-1 to TRBJ2-7; TRBD2 might be the D (6 bases). This CDR3 region has 18 residues. V was cut by 1 base and J by 2 bases, with 21 bases left in between. Germline loops: CDR1 MGHRA, CDR2 YSYEKL. CDR3 amino acids: CASSQGRSSGRRPYEQYF. The CDR3 DNA reads as TGCGCCAGCAGCCAAGGCAGGAGTAGCGGCCGGAGGCCCTACGAGCAGTACTTC.

CDR3 DNA: TGTGCCAGCAGCTGGACAGGGGCCACTGAAGCTTTCTTT. It codes for CASSWTGATEAFF. This chain links TRBV7-9 with TRBJ1-1; 9 bases fit TRBD1. V lost 4 bases to trimming and J lost 4 bases; unmatched junction nucleotides: 1. This CDR3 is 13 amino acids long. Germline V lookup: CDR1 SEHNR, CDR2 FQNEAQ (reference sequence).

This clone has only one observation. The CDR3 DNA is TGTGCCAGCAGAACCGCATACGGGACAGGACTTAATCAGCCCCAGCATTTT. It yields the protein CASRTAYGTGLNQPQHF. The J gene is TRBJ1-5, the V gene TRBV28; TRBD1 matches at 8 bases. Germline values: CDR1 MDHEN, CDR2 SYDVKM. Germline trimming cut 6 bases from V and 4 bases from J; bases unmatched to any gene: 14. This CDR3 contains 17 residues. The entire variable domain, with the rest obtained from reference TRBV28 and TRBJ1-5, is as follows: DVKVTQSSRYLVKRTGEKVFLECVQDMDHENMFWYRQDPGLGLRLIYFSYDVKMKEKGDIPEGYSVSREKKERFSLILESASTNQTSMYLCASRTAYGTGLNQPQHFGDGTRLSIL.

The chain employs TRBV7-9 and TRBJ2-7; TRBD2 agrees at 14 bases. CDR1 and CDR2 from the germline V gene are SEHNR and FQNEAQ (reference sequence). The CDR3 has 16 residues. V trimming: 3 bases; J trimming: 4 bases; junction bases outside the gene matches: 5. The CDR3: CASSFRTSGRRYEQYF. The CDR3 DNA follows: TGTGCCAGCAGCTTCCGGACTAGCGGGAGGAGGTACGAGCAGTACTTC.

The CDR3 nucleotides read TGTGCCAGCAGCCAAGATGTACCTAGCGGGGGTCCGAACACCGGGGAGCTGTTTTTT. Its translation is CASSQDVPSGGPNTGELFF. V is TRBV4-2 and J is TRBJ2-2; 10 bases line up with TRBD2. V lost 0 bases and J lost 0; bases outside the gene matches: 7. This CDR3 spans 19 amino acids. Germline CDR1 reads LGHNA; CDR2 reads YNFKEQ.

The genes are TRBV9 and TRBJ2-3; TRBD2 is a possible D gene (6 bases). V shed 4 bases and J shed 4 bases, with 10 bases lying between them. CDR1 is SGDLS, CDR2 YYNGEE, per germline. The CDR3 spans 13 residues. The CDR3 reads CASSPRLADTQYF. The DNA for the CDR3 is TGTGCCAGCAGCCCTAGACTAGCAGATACGCAGTATTTT.

The sample holds one count of this clone. The chain uses TRBV7-9 and TRBJ2-2; D not certain. This CDR3 comprises 16 residues. Per the germline V gene, CDR1 is SEHNR and CDR2 is FQNEAQ (reference sequence). V dropped 4 bases and J dropped 1 base, with 13 bases sitting between them. The CDR3 spells CASSSPGLQNTGELFF. In DNA, the CDR3 is TGTGCCAGCAGCTCCCCGGGTCTACAGAACACCGGGGAGCTGTTTTTT.

The V call is TRBV19, the J call TRBJ1-2; D unresolved. CDR1 is LNHDA, CDR2 SQIVND, per germline (reference sequence). V gave up 7 bases and J gave up 6 bases, with 15 bases separating them. The CDR3 covers 13 residues. The CDR3 loop reads CASTDSETHGYTF. The CDR3 nucleotides are TGTGCCAGTACCGATTCGGAGACCCATGGCTACACCTTC.

This chain links TRBV28 with TRBJ1-5, with D tentatively TRBD1 (5 bases). Germline V CDR1 and CDR2: MDHEN, SYDVKM. This CDR3 region has 16 residues. Trimming removed 2 bases from V and 4 bases from J, with 15 bases in between. The DNA of the CDR3 is TGTGCCAGCAGTTTAGGCGCCGGGGGGGGGAATCAGCCCCAGCATTTT. Its translation is CASSLGAGGGNQPQHF.

This chain connects TRBV29-1 to TRBJ2-7; maybe TRBD1 (5 bases). V shed 6 bases and J shed 0 bases, with 15 bases lying between them. CDR1 SQVTM and CDR2 ANQGSEA come from the germline V gene. This CDR3 spans 14 amino acids. The CDR3 spells CSVGTGQISYEQYF. The CDR3 nucleotides read TGCAGCGTGGGAACAGGTCAGATCTCCTACGAGCAGTACTTC.

V is TRBV2 and J is TRBJ1-1, with TRBD1 identical over 8 bases. Germline lookup yields CDR1 SNHLY and CDR2 FYNNEI. This CDR3 comprises 18 residues. With 1 base clipped from V and 3 bases from J, the junction kept 13 bases outside the gene matches. CDR3 amino acids: CASSEGPGETGAYTEAFF. As DNA, the CDR3 is TGTGCCAGCAGTGAAGGCCCCGGAGAGACAGGGGCTTACACTGAAGCTTTCTTT.

V and J are TRBV6-6 and TRBJ2-7; D unclear. CDR3 length: 14 amino acids. Between the trimmed V and J ends, which lost 5 bases and 1 base, there was a span of 12 bases. Germline CDR1 MNHNY, CDR2 SVGAGI (reference sequence). The CDR3 region has the DNA TGTGCCAGCAGTAAGAGCCCTGGTTCCTACGAGCAGTACTTC. It translates to CASSKSPGSYEQYF.

This chain joins TRBV4-1 and TRBJ2-1; 11 nucleotides agree with TRBD2. This CDR3 region has 15 residues. V lost 4 bases and J lost 6; bases outside the gene matches: 5. CDR1 is MGHRA and CDR2 is YSYEKL in the germline V gene. The CDR3 loop is CASSLGLAGPNEQFF. The CDR3 bases are TGCGCCAGCAGCCTAGGACTAGCGGGCCCCAATGAGCAGTTCTTC.

The rearrangement uses TRBV11-2 and TRBJ2-3; unclear D gene. CDR3 length: 14 amino acids. The germline gives CDR1 SGHAT, CDR2 FQNNGV. The V and J ends lost 3 bases and 0 bases respectively, with 7 bases between them. The CDR3 is CASSLVASTDTQYF. The CDR3 coding sequence is TGTGCCAGCAGCTTGGTGGCCAGCACAGATACGCAGTATTTT.

The rearrangement uses TRBV5-1 and TRBJ2-7; 11 bases are a match to TRBD2. Trimming at V came to 2 bases and at J to 2 bases, leaving 0 bases not matched to a gene. CDR3 size: 14 residues. Germline loops: CDR1 SGHRS, CDR2 YFSETQ. CDR3: CASSLLAGAYEQYF. CDR3 bases: TGCGCCAGCAGCTTACTAGCGGGGGCCTACGAGCAGTACTTC.

The chain joins TRBV5-4 to TRBJ2-7, with D possibly matching TRBD2 (6 bases). The V and J ends lost 3 bases and 6 bases respectively, with 10 bases between them. CDR1 and CDR2 from the germline V gene are SGHNT and YYREEE (reference sequence). The length of the CDR3 is 12 residues. The CDR3 DNA is TGTGCCAGCAGCTCCGGGGGTAGCGAGCAGTACTTC. Residues: CASSSGGSEQYF. The full variable domain, its missing parts supplied by reference TRBV5-4 and TRBJ2-7, is ETGVTQSPTHLIKTRGQQVTLRCSSQSGHNTVSWYQQALGQGPQFIFQYYREEENGRGNFPPRFSGLQFPNYSSELNVNALELDDSALYLCASSSGGSEQYFGPGTRLTVT.

As to this clone: Other nucleotide sequences in the sample specify the same CDR3. The chain couples TRBV4-2 to TRBJ2-5, with 9 bases identical to TRBD1. This CDR3 is 14 amino acids long. V lost 5 bases and J lost 5; bases outside the gene matches: 6. Germline V gene lookup returns CDR1 LGHNA and CDR2 YNFKEQ. CDR3 nucleotide sequence: TGTGCCAGCAGCTTGGGGACAGGGCGCGAGACCCAGTACTTC. Amino acids: CASSLGTGRETQYF.

The chain employs TRBV10-3 and TRBJ2-2; TRBD1 agrees at 10 bases. This CDR3 spans 16 amino acids. CDR1 is ENHRY, CDR2 SYGVKD, per germline. V shed 0 bases and J 5 bases; nucleotides not matched to a gene: 3. The CDR3 nucleotides are TGTGCCATCAGTGAGTCTGGGACAGGGGATACCGGGGAGCTGTTTTTT. It is translated as CAISESGTGDTGELFF.

The V call is TRBV30, the J call TRBJ2-7; 12 bases align to TRBD1. CDR3 size: 15 residues. Trimming took 4 bases from V and 6 from J; bases not matched to a gene: 10. Germline CDR1 reads GTSNPN; CDR2 reads SVGIG (reference sequence). The CDR3 loop is CAWTGTGGAPGEQYF. CDR3 sequence (DNA): TGTGCCTGGACCGGGACAGGGGGCGCCCCCGGCGAGCAGTACTTC.

The V gene is TRBV5-4, the J gene TRBJ2-3, with D perhaps matching TRBD2 (6 bases). The CDR3 runs 15 residues. Trimming cost V 4 bases and J 0 bases, with 12 bases left between them. Germline CDR1 SGHNT, CDR2 YYREEE (reference sequence). CDR3: CASSDPGDSTDTQYF. The CDR3 nucleotides are TGTGCCAGCAGCGACCCGGGGGACAGCACAGATACGCAGTATTTT. Together with reference TRBV5-4 and TRBJ2-3, the CDR3 gives the full variable domain: ETGVTQSPTHLIKTRGQQVTLRCSSQSGHNTVSWYQQALGQGPQFIFQYYREEENGRGNFPPRFSGLQFPNYSSELNVNALELDDSALYLCASSDPGDSTDTQYFGPGTRLTVL.

The rearrangement links TRBV5-6 to TRBJ1-5, with 7 positions matching TRBD1. Looked up from germline, CDR1 is SGHDT and CDR2 is YYEEEE. Trimming at V came to 4 bases and at J to 3 bases, leaving 7 bases not matched to a gene. The CDR3 has 15 residues. The chain's CDR3 is CASSTQTGNNQPQHF. The CDR3 bases are TGTGCCAGCAGCACTCAGACAGGGAACAATCAGCCCCAGCATTTT.